These 15 T cell receptor beta chains originate from one sample sequenced in a study of cytomegalovirus exposure and HLA in healthy donors. Method: immunoSEQ multiplex PCR; TCRdb's copy keeps in-frame clones and lacks some. The repertoire holds around 250,000 clones, about 92% seen once, with 2.5% to 3.5% in the top ten. Sequenced input: PBMCs. The receptors were sampled from a woman younger than 45 in good health and CMV-seronegative.

This chain uses TRBV27 with TRBJ2-7; D perhaps matches TRBD1 (5 bases). Germline CDR1 is MNHEY and CDR2 is SMNVEV (reference sequence). With 3 bases removed from V and 7 bases from J, the gap between germline ends came to 13 bases. The CDR3 is 13 residues long. Here the CDR3 reads CASSFQGRGEQYF. The CDR3 nucleotides are TGTGCCAGCAGTTTCCAGGGAAGGGGTGAGCAGTACTTC.

This chain's CDR3 is CASSQIEGLAGVEQYF. The CDR3 DNA is TGCGCCAGCAGCCAGATTGAGGGACTAGCGGGAGTCGAGCAGTACTTC. The V and J genes are TRBV4-1 and TRBJ2-7; TRBD2 matches 14 bases. CDR3 length: 16 amino acids. The junction had 7 bases not matched to a gene; V was cut back by 3 bases and J by 6 bases. The germline CDR1 and CDR2 sequences are MGHRA and YSYEKL.

The V and J genes are TRBV5-4 and TRBJ2-7, with a tentative D call TRBD1 (6 bases). This CDR3 spans 14 amino acids. From germline, CDR1 is SGHNT and CDR2 YYREEE (reference sequence). The V gene lost 2 bases and the J gene lost 0 bases, with 9 bases spanning the gap. CDR3 nucleotides: TGTGCCAGCAGCTTCCAGGGGAGCTCCTACGAGCAGTACTTC. Its protein is CASSFQGSSYEQYF.

The J gene is TRBJ1-4, the V gene TRBV27; no clear D. This CDR3 spans 13 amino acids. Deletions cut 8 bases from V and 5 bases from J, with 12 bases between. The germline V gene encodes CDR1 MNHEY and CDR2 SMNVEV (reference sequence). The CDR3 spells CASHEAGNEKLFF. CDR3 sequence (DNA): TGTGCCAGCCATGAGGCGGGAAATGAAAAACTGTTTTTT.

This chain uses TRBV27 with TRBJ2-5; 9 bases agree with TRBD1. The CDR3 has 16 residues. The V gene end was trimmed by 5 bases and the J gene end by 4 bases; junction bases not matched to a gene: 11. Germline V gives CDR1 MNHEY, CDR2 SMNVEV (reference sequence). For the CDR3, the DNA is TGTGCCAGCAGTCCCACAGGGGGCTTAACTGGAGAGACCCAGTACTTC. It specifies CASSPTGGLTGETQYF.

This chain links TRBV30 with TRBJ2-1; no clear D. V was pared by 2 bases and J by 0 bases, with 11 bases between. The CDR3 covers 15 residues. Germline V CDR1 and CDR2: GTSNPN, SVGIG (reference sequence). Here the CDR3 reads CAWSKGLPSYNEQFF. The DNA of the CDR3 is TGTGCCTGGAGTAAGGGTCTACCCTCCTACAATGAGCAGTTCTTC. Based on the CDR3 plus reference TRBV30 and TRBJ2-1, the full variable domain is SQTIHQWPATLVQPVGSPLSLECTVEGTSNPNLYWYRQAAGRGLQLLFYSVGIGQISSEVPQNLSASRPQDRQFILSSKKLLLSDSGFYLCAWSKGLPSYNEQFFGPGTRLTVL.

The V gene is TRBV10-2, the J gene TRBJ1-5, with 9 bases lining up with TRBD1. The V segment lost 7 bases and the J segment 6 bases; nucleotides outside the gene matches: 10. The germline V gene has CDR1 WSHSY and CDR2 SAAADI. The CDR3 consists of 15 residues. CDR3 sequence reads: CASTPTGGAGQPQHF. The CDR3 DNA sequence: TGCGCCAGCACCCCCACAGGGGGCGCGGGTCAGCCCCAGCATTTT.

The chain combines TRBV27 with TRBJ2-7, with D perhaps matching TRBD1 or TRBD2 (5 bases each). V lost 8 bases and J 2 bases, leaving 10 bases between the germline ends. This CDR3 has 12 residues. The germline V gene has CDR1 MNHEY and CDR2 SMNVEV (reference sequence). The CDR3 region has the DNA TGTGCCAGCGGTCAGGGAGCCTACGAGCAGTACTTC. Translating gives CASGQGAYEQYF.

This clone was seen a handful of times. The rearrangement joins TRBV25-1 to TRBJ2-7; the D is unclear. Germline V lookup: CDR1 MGHDK, CDR2 SYGVNS. V dropped 3 bases and J dropped 4 bases, with 19 bases sitting between them. The CDR3 runs to 16 residues. The CDR3 DNA reads as TGTGCCAGCAGTGACAATCGTATTAATAACCCGTACGAGCAGTACTTC. Translated: CASSDNRINNPYEQYF.

The chain uses TRBV6-5 and TRBJ1-1; 8 positions agree with TRBD1. V was clipped by 6 bases and J by 3 bases; unmatched bases: 6. This CDR3 region has 14 residues. Germline CDR1 MNHEY, CDR2 SVGAGI. This CDR3 is CASRPQGGYTEAFF. The CDR3 bases are TGTGCCAGCAGGCCACAGGGGGGGTACACTGAAGCTTTCTTT.

The chain links TRBV5-6 to TRBJ2-2, with a tentative D call TRBD1 (6 bases). The V and J ends lost 2 bases and 5 bases respectively, with 10 bases between them. CDR1 and CDR2 from the germline V gene are SGHDT and YYEEEE. The CDR3 runs to 14 residues. CDR3 residues: CASSFRGWTGELFF. The CDR3 region has the DNA TGTGCCAGCAGCTTCAGGGGTTGGACCGGGGAGCTGTTTTTT.

This clone was counted once. The chain joins TRBV19 to TRBJ2-3, with a tentative D call TRBD1 (6 bases). CDR1 and CDR2 (germline): LNHDA, SQIVND (reference sequence). The CDR3 runs to 16 residues. V was trimmed by 3 bases and J by 2 bases, leaving 15 bases between them. CDR3 sequence: CASSIRQVGATDTQYF. The CDR3 nucleotides read TGTGCCAGTAGTATTCGACAGGTCGGGGCCACAGATACGCAGTATTTT.

This chain joins TRBV27 and TRBJ1-1; D is uncertain. The CDR3 has 15 amino acids. Germline V lookup: CDR1 MNHEY, CDR2 SMNVEV (reference sequence). Trimming stripped 4 bases from V and 2 bases from J, with 14 bases between. Written as DNA, the CDR3 is TGTGCCAGCAGTTCCTTAAGGGTTTATAACACTGAAGCTTTCTTT. Protein product: CASSSLRVYNTEAFF.

The chain links TRBV7-2 to TRBJ1-5; D remains ambiguous. Trimming stripped 5 bases from V and 0 bases from J, with 8 bases between. Germline loops: CDR1 SGHTA, CDR2 FQGNSA. This CDR3 contains 14 residues. Here the CDR3 reads CASSPTTSNQPQHF. The CDR3 DNA reads as TGTGCCAGCAGCCCCACCACTAGCAATCAGCCCCAGCATTTT.

The chain carries TRBV4-1 and TRBJ2-1, with 12 nucleotides matching TRBD2. The junction had 4 bases not matched to a gene; V was cut back by 2 bases and J by 5 bases. Per germline, CDR1 MGHRA and CDR2 YSYEKL. This CDR3 has 16 amino acids. CDR3: CASSQLLAGGDNEQFF. CDR3 in DNA: TGCGCCAGCAGCCAATTACTAGCGGGAGGAGACAATGAGCAGTTCTTC.